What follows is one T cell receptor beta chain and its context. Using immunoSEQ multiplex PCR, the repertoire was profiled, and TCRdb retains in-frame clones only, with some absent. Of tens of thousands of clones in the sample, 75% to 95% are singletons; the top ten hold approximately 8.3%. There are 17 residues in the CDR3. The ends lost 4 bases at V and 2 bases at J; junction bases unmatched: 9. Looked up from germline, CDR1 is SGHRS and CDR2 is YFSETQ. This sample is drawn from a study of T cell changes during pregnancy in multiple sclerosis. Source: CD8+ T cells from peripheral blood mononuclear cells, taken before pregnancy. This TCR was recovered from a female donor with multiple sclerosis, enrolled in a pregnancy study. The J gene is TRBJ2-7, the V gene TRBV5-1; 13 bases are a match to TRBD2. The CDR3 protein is CASSPRLAGGVPYEQYF. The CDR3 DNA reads TGCGCCAGCAGCCCGCGACTAGCGGGAGGAGTTCCCTACGAGCAGTACTTC.